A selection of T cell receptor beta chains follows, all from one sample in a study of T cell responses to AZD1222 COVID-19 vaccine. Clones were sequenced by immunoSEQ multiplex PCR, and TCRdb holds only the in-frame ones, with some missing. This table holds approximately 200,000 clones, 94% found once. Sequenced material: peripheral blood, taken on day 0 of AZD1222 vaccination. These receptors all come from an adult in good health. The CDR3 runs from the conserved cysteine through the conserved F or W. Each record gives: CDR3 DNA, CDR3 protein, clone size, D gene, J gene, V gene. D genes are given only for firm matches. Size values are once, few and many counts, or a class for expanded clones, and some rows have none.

cdr3_nt: TGTGCCACCAGCAGAGATCGGCCAGGCAATCAGCCCCAGCATTTT
cdr3_aa: CATSRDRPGNQPQHF
clone_size: -
d_call: -
j_call: TRBJ1-5
v_call: TRBV15

cdr3_nt: TGTGCCAGCAGCCCCGGGACAGGTACCTACGAGCAGTACTTC
cdr3_aa: CASSPGTGTYEQYF
clone_size: -
d_call: TRBD1
j_call: TRBJ2-7
v_call: TRBV9

cdr3_nt: TGTGCCAGCAGTTACGGCATAGCGGGGAACAATGAGCAGTTCTTC
cdr3_aa: CASSYGIAGNNEQFF
clone_size: -
d_call: TRBD2
j_call: TRBJ2-1
v_call: TRBV6-2/TRBV6-3

cdr3_nt: TGTGCCAGCAGCTTCGGGACTAGCGGGAGGGAGGGAGATACGCAGTATTTT
cdr3_aa: CASSFGTSGREGDTQYF
clone_size: -
d_call: TRBD2
j_call: TRBJ2-3
v_call: TRBV5-4

cdr3_nt: TGTGCCAGTAGTCCGGGAGCTAGAAATTCACCCCTCCACTTT
cdr3_aa: CASSPGARNSPLHF
clone_size: -
d_call: -
j_call: TRBJ1-6
v_call: TRBV19

cdr3_nt: TGTGCCAGCAGTTTGGTCCCGGCCGGACTAGCGGGAGAGACCCAGTACTTC
cdr3_aa: CASSLVPAGLAGETQYF
clone_size: -
d_call: TRBD2
j_call: TRBJ2-5
v_call: TRBV27

cdr3_nt: TGTGCCAGCAGCCTGGGGGAAATCTACGAGCAGTACTTC
cdr3_aa: CASSLGEIYEQYF
clone_size: -
d_call: -
j_call: TRBJ2-7
v_call: TRBV6-6

cdr3_nt: TGTGCCAGCAGCCAAAATAATGAAAAACTGTTTTTT
cdr3_aa: CASSQNNEKLFF
clone_size: -
d_call: -
j_call: TRBJ1-4
v_call: TRBV9

cdr3_nt: TGTGCCAGCGCCTTGGGCAGGGGGACCTATGGCTACACCTTC
cdr3_aa: CASALGRGTYGYTF
clone_size: -
d_call: TRBD1
j_call: TRBJ1-2
v_call: TRBV13

cdr3_nt: TGTGCCACCAGCGAGGGGGGCAGTTTTAATGAAAAACTGTTTTTT
cdr3_aa: CATSEGGSFNEKLFF
clone_size: -
d_call: -
j_call: TRBJ1-4
v_call: TRBV15

cdr3_nt: TGTGCCAGCAGCTGCCTGTGGCTTTCCTACGAGCAGTACTTC
cdr3_aa: CASSCLWLSYEQYF
clone_size: -
d_call: -
j_call: TRBJ2-7
v_call: TRBV7-3

cdr3_nt: TGCGCCAGCAGCTTGGAAGGGACTAGCGGGAGGCTCACAACCACAGATACGCAGTATTTT
cdr3_aa: CASSLEGTSGRLTTTDTQYF
clone_size: -
d_call: TRBD2
j_call: TRBJ2-3
v_call: TRBV5-1

cdr3_nt: TGTGCCACCAGTGATTTGAGAGGACCAGATACGCAGTATTTT
cdr3_aa: CATSDLRGPDTQYF
clone_size: -
d_call: -
j_call: TRBJ2-3
v_call: TRBV24-1

cdr3_nt: TGCGCCAGCAGCCCGATAGCGGGAGGGGGCACCGGGGAGCTGTTTTTT
cdr3_aa: CASSPIAGGGTGELFF
clone_size: once
d_call: TRBD2
j_call: TRBJ2-2
v_call: TRBV5-1

cdr3_nt: TGTGCCAGCAGCTTAGCGCGCGAGGGCTGGGCTGAAGCTTTCTTT
cdr3_aa: CASSLAREGWAEAFF
clone_size: once
d_call: -
j_call: TRBJ1-1
v_call: TRBV7-8

cdr3_nt: TGTGCCAGCAGCGTAGGGGTAGCGGATCAGCCCCAGCATTTT
cdr3_aa: CASSVGVADQPQHF
clone_size: -
d_call: -
j_call: TRBJ1-5
v_call: TRBV9

cdr3_nt: TGTGCCAGCAGCGGGGGACTAGCGGGAGGTCTGGGGGCCAACGTCCTGACTTTC
cdr3_aa: CASSGGLAGGLGANVLTF
clone_size: once
d_call: TRBD2
j_call: TRBJ2-6
v_call: TRBV13

cdr3_nt: TGTGCCTGGAGTGGCCCCGAAACAGGGTATTATGGCTACACCTTC
cdr3_aa: CAWSGPETGYYGYTF
clone_size: -
d_call: -
j_call: TRBJ1-2
v_call: TRBV30

cdr3_nt: TGTGCCAGCAGTTTTTTGCCAGGCTCTGGAAACACCATATATTTT
cdr3_aa: CASSFLPGSGNTIYF
clone_size: -
d_call: -
j_call: TRBJ1-3
v_call: TRBV28

cdr3_nt: TGCGCCAGCAGCCAGGGGAGCGGGAGGGCAGATACGCAGTATTTT
cdr3_aa: CASSQGSGRADTQYF
clone_size: -
d_call: TRBD2
j_call: TRBJ2-3
v_call: TRBV4-3